Presented here are 29 T cell receptor beta chains from one specimen sequenced in a study of cytomegalovirus exposure and HLA in healthy donors. A multiplex PCR was run with 60 Vbeta primers and 13 Jbeta primers. Clones were sequenced by immunoSEQ multiplex PCR, and TCRdb holds only the in-frame ones, with some missing. The table includes some 130,000 clones, 79% detected once. Sequencing was carried out using PBMCs. The receptors derive from a man in his forties or fifties in good health and CMV-seropositive.

Turning to this clone: Other DNA sequences in this specimen translate into the identical CDR3. The chain couples TRBV7-9 to TRBJ1-2, with a weak D call TRBD1 (6 bases). This CDR3 is 14 amino acids long. The germline V gene encodes CDR1 SEHNR and CDR2 FQNEAQ (reference sequence). V dropped 5 bases and J dropped 3 bases, with 13 bases sitting between them. CDR3 bases: TGTGCCAGCAGCCCGGGCGGGGGCGACTATGGCTACACCTTC. Protein product: CASSPGGGDYGYTF.

V usage is TRBV5-1 and J usage is TRBJ2-3; a weak D match, TRBD2 (5 bases). Germline V gene sequence: CDR1 SGHRS, CDR2 YFSETQ. V lost 0 bases, J lost 6 bases, and 11 bases lay in between. The CDR3 has 14 residues. The CDR3 DNA reads TGCGCCAGCAGCTTGGGAGGGATAGGGGATACGCAGTATTTT. Translation gives CASSLGGIGDTQYF. The variable domain in full, with the rest retrieved from reference TRBV5-1 and TRBJ2-3, is KAGVTQTPRYLIKTRGQQVTLSCSPISGHRSVSWYQQTPGQGLQFLFEYFSETQRNKGNFPGRFSGRQFSNSRSEMNVSTLELGDSALYLCASSLGGIGDTQYFGPGTRLTVL.

The chain combines TRBV7-6 with TRBJ2-3; TRBD2 matches 16 bases. CDR3 length equals 17 residues. The junction had 4 bases not matched to a gene; V was cut back by 4 bases and J by 3 bases. Per germline, CDR1 SGHVS and CDR2 FNYEAQ. The CDR3 DNA is TGTGCCAGCAGCTCGGGACTAGCGGGAGGGTGGACAGATACGCAGTATTTT. The encoded protein is CASSSGLAGGWTDTQYF.

The chain carries TRBV5-1 and TRBJ1-5, with TRBD1 matching over 9 bases. There are 16 residues in the CDR3. V dropped 3 bases and J dropped 5; count of bases not matched to a gene: 9. CDR1 and CDR2 (germline): SGHRS, YFSETQ. CDR3: CASSSGLGQGHQPQHF. The CDR3 DNA is TGCGCCAGCAGCTCGGGGTTGGGACAGGGCCATCAGCCCCAGCATTTT.

The V call is TRBV7-8, the J call TRBJ2-1; D is undetermined. The length of the CDR3 is 14 residues. Deletions cut 1 base from V and 7 bases from J, with 11 bases between. CDR1 is SGHVS, CDR2 FQNEAQ, per germline. The CDR3, as DNA: TGTGCCAGCAGCTTAGGGTTATACGGGAATGAGCAGTTCTTC. As protein: CASSLGLYGNEQFF.

The chain is built from TRBV30 and TRBJ2-7, with D perhaps matching TRBD1 (8 bases). Trimming shortened V by 3 bases and J by 2 bases, and 14 bases separated the two germline ends. CDR3 length: 14 amino acids. CDR1 and CDR2 (germline): GTSNPN, SVGIG (reference sequence). The CDR3 reads CAWRGGTGPYEQYF. The CDR3 DNA is TGTGCCTGGAGGGGGGGGACAGGTCCCTACGAGCAGTACTTC.

The rearrangement links TRBV9 to TRBJ2-1, with 7 bases lining up with TRBD2. Germline V gene sequence: CDR1 SGDLS, CDR2 YYNGEE. This CDR3 spans 16 amino acids. The V segment lost 3 bases and the J segment 4 bases; nucleotides outside the gene matches: 10. The CDR3 bases are TGTGCCAGCAGCGGCCGTAGCGGGCAAAATTACAATGAGCAGTTCTTC. This sequence encodes CASSGRSGQNYNEQFF.

V usage is TRBV7-9 and J usage is TRBJ1-1; D is possibly TRBD1 (5 bases). The CDR3 length is 14 residues. CDR1 is SEHNR and CDR2 is FQNEAQ in the germline V gene (reference sequence). Trimming pared 0 bases from V and 6 bases from J, leaving 11 bases between. The CDR3, as DNA: TGTGCCAGCAGCTTAGCGCGTGAAGGGGCTGAAGCTTTCTTT. This gives the protein CASSLAREGAEAFF. Together with reference TRBV7-9 and TRBJ1-1, the CDR3 gives the full variable domain: DTGVSQNPRHKITKRGQNVTFRCDPISEHNRLYWYRQTLGQGPEFLTYFQNEAQLEKSRLLSDRFSAERPKGSFSTLEIQRTEQGDSAMYLCASSLAREGAEAFFGQGTRLTVV.

The rearrangement links TRBV9 to TRBJ2-3; 8 bases are shared with TRBD2. CDR3 length: 16 residues. Germline V lookup: CDR1 SGDLS, CDR2 YYNGEE. The J segment lost 3 bases and the V segment lost 3 bases, leaving 9 bases of the junction unmatched. DNA of the CDR3: TGTGCCAGCAGCGCAGATGGACTAGCATGGACAGATACGCAGTATTTT. Amino acid sequence: CASSADGLAWTDTQYF.

This clone was counted once. The V and J genes are TRBV5-1 and TRBJ2-3; 9 bases are shared with TRBD1. Germline-derived CDR1 and CDR2 are SGHRS and YFSETQ. This CDR3 spans 16 amino acids. The V segment lost 2 bases and the J segment 2 bases; nucleotides outside the gene matches: 6. This chain's CDR3 is CASSFGQGPSTDTQYF. CDR3 nucleotide sequence: TGCGCCAGCAGCTTTGGACAGGGGCCCTCCACAGATACGCAGTATTTT.

The chain is built from TRBV14 and TRBJ1-5; no reliable D call. Germline V gives CDR1 SGHDN, CDR2 FVKESK. V lost 0 bases, J lost 3 bases, and 3 bases lay in between. The CDR3 loop spans 13 amino acids. CDR3 in DNA: TGTGCCAGCAGCCAAGATCACAATCAGCCCCAGCATTTT. Protein product: CASSQDHNQPQHF.

The CDR3 nucleotides are TGCAGTGCTACAGGGGGTGTAGAGCAGTACTTC. The encoded protein is CSATGGVEQYF. This chain connects TRBV20-1 to TRBJ2-7; 7 bases align to TRBD1. Germline V gene lookup returns CDR1 DFQATT and CDR2 SNEGSKA (reference sequence). J gave up 7 bases and V 4 bases, and 4 bases lay outside the gene matches. This CDR3 contains 11 residues.

This clone was counted a few times. The J gene is TRBJ2-7, the V gene TRBV19, with 7 nucleotides matching TRBD2. After removal of 3 bases from V and 0 bases from J, the junction contained 8 bases not matched to a gene. The CDR3 is made up of 16 amino acids. CDR1 and CDR2 (germline): LNHDA, SQIVND (reference sequence). CDR3 bases: TGTGCCAGTAGTATGCAACTAGCGCTAAGCTCCTACGAGCAGTACTTC. This codes for CASSMQLALSSYEQYF. Variable domain in full (rest from reference TRBV19 and TRBJ2-7): DGGITQSPKYLFRKEGQNVTLSCEQNLNHDAMYWYRQDPGQGLRLIYYSQIVNDFQKGDIAEGYSVSREKKESFPLTVTSAQKNPTAFYLCASSMQLALSSYEQYFGPGTRLTVT.

This clone has more than one count but fewer than ten. The rearrangement links TRBV6-1 to TRBJ1-1, with 7 bases fitting TRBD1. Germline V lookup: CDR1 MNHNS, CDR2 SASEGT. The V gene end was trimmed by 7 bases and the J gene end by 4 bases; junction bases not matched to a gene: 9. The CDR3 spans 14 residues. CDR3 DNA sequence: TGTGCCAGCATCGAGACAGGGTTTGGCACTGAAGCTTTCTTT. The encoded protein is CASIETGFGTEAFF.

This clone was recorded only once. This sequence joins TRBV11-2 and TRBJ2-7; D call uncertain. Germline V gene lookup returns CDR1 SGHAT and CDR2 FQNNGV. V was trimmed by 5 bases and J by 7 bases, leaving 9 bases between them. This CDR3 is built from 11 residues. In DNA, the CDR3 is TGTGCCAGCAGCCATGACTCAGAGCAGTACTTC. This sequence encodes CASSHDSEQYF.

The V gene is TRBV18, the J gene TRBJ1-1; 7 bases fit TRBD1. From germline, CDR1 is KGHSH and CDR2 LQKENI. With 6 bases clipped from V and 0 bases from J, the junction kept 7 bases outside the gene matches. CDR3 length equals 15 residues. The CDR3 loop is CASSPGQIMNTEAFF. The CDR3 DNA sequence: TGTGCCAGCTCGCCGGGACAGATCATGAACACTGAAGCTTTCTTT.

In DNA form, the CDR3 reads TGTGCCAGCGTGTGGAGGTCGGTTCAGTACTTC. Protein sequence: CASVWRSVQYF. V is TRBV27 and J is TRBJ2-4, with D perhaps TRBD2 (5 bases). CDR1 and CDR2 from the germline V gene are MNHEY and SMNVEV (reference sequence). The V and J ends lost 8 bases and 11 bases respectively, with 13 bases between them. The CDR3 runs 11 residues.

The CDR3 coding sequence is TGTGCCAGCAGGACTGGGTTGAACACTGAAGCTTTCTTT. It translates to CASRTGLNTEAFF. V gene TRBV6-1 combines with J gene TRBJ1-1, with D uncertain. This CDR3 spans 13 amino acids. Per germline, CDR1 MNHNS and CDR2 SASEGT. The germline V and J ends were trimmed by 6 bases and 0 bases, with 8 bases remaining between them.

This chain joins TRBV5-4 and TRBJ2-7; D unresolved. Germline V gene data show CDR1 as SGHNT and CDR2 as YYREEE (reference sequence). The CDR3 has 15 amino acids. V lost 5 bases and J lost 2, with 17 bases in between. CDR3 sequence reads: CASSPELPTPYEQYF. The CDR3 bases are TGTGCCAGCAGTCCTGAGCTCCCCACCCCCTACGAGCAGTACTTC.

The V call is TRBV6-5, the J call TRBJ2-3; 10 bases align to TRBD2. Germline CDR1 and CDR2: MNHEY and SVGAGI. J gave up 6 bases and V 6 bases, and 6 bases lay outside the gene matches. CDR3 size: 14 residues. The CDR3 nucleotides read TGTGCCAGCAGCCCTAGCGGGAGTCGGGATACGCAGTATTTT. This gives the protein CASSPSGSRDTQYF.

The chain combines TRBV29-1 with TRBJ2-7; weak D call: TRBD2 (6 bases). The germline gives CDR1 SQVTM, CDR2 ANQGSEA. The CDR3 has 13 residues. V shed 1 base and J shed 3 bases, with 10 bases lying between them. The CDR3 nucleotides read TGCAGCGTTGAAGGGGAGGCTGACTACGAGCAGTACTTC. It specifies CSVEGEADYEQYF.

This sequence joins TRBV6-1 and TRBJ2-7; TRBD1 is a possible D gene (6 bases). The germline V gene has CDR1 MNHNS and CDR2 SASEGT. The CDR3 is 14 amino acids. The V end lost 7 bases, the J end lost 2 bases, and 15 bases lay between the germline ends. CDR3 nucleotide sequence: TGTGCCAGCAAGCGACAGGTTCTGACCTACGAGCAGTACTTC. This sequence encodes CASKRQVLTYEQYF.

This clone was recorded only once. In DNA, the CDR3 is TGTGCCAGTAGTATGAGGGCATTTCAGCCCCAGCATTTT. Protein sequence: CASSMRAFQPQHF. The chain is built from TRBV19 and TRBJ1-5; D uncertain. Germline values: CDR1 LNHDA, CDR2 SQIVND (reference sequence). The CDR3 is 13 amino acids. V was cut by 3 bases and J by 6 bases, with 9 bases left in between.

This clone has just one count. The gene calls are TRBV19 and TRBJ1-1; weak D call: TRBD1 (5 bases). There are 13 residues in the CDR3. Trimming took 5 bases from V and 8 from J, leaving 15 bases between them. Germline V gene lookup returns CDR1 LNHDA and CDR2 SQIVND (reference sequence). The CDR3 DNA is TGTGCCAGTAGTCAAAACCGGGGGTTCGAAGCTTTCTTT. Amino acids: CASSQNRGFEAFF.

This clone was observed a handful of times. J is TRBJ2-2 and V is TRBV4-2, with D uncertain. The CDR3 extends over 17 amino acids. The germline CDR1 and CDR2 sequences are LGHNA and YNFKEQ. V lost 0 bases, J lost 0 bases, and 11 bases lay in between. Here the CDR3 reads CASSQDRTETNTGELFF. The CDR3 DNA reads TGTGCCAGCAGCCAAGATAGAACGGAGACGAACACCGGGGAGCTGTTTTTT.

V usage is TRBV5-1 and J usage is TRBJ2-3, with 7 nucleotides matching TRBD2. V lost 0 bases, J lost 5 bases, and 15 bases stayed unmatched. Germline V gives CDR1 SGHRS, CDR2 YFSETQ. CDR3 length equals 18 residues. The CDR3 bases are TGCGCCAGCAGCTTGGCCTTTTTTGGCGGGGGAAACGGAGATACGCAGTATTTT. It is translated as CASSLAFFGGGNGDTQYF.

This clone was seen once. The chain combines TRBV5-1 with TRBJ1-4, with 10 nucleotides matching TRBD1. This CDR3 is built from 16 residues. CDR1 is SGHRS, CDR2 YFSETQ, per germline. V was clipped by 4 bases and J by 5 bases; unmatched bases: 8. The CDR3 bases are TGCGCCAGCAGCCGGCGGACAGGGGGAGTAAATGAAAAACTGTTTTTT. Translation gives CASSRRTGGVNEKLFF.

The gene calls are TRBV19 and TRBJ1-5, with D maybe TRBD1 (6 bases). CDR1 LNHDA and CDR2 SQIVND come from the germline V gene (reference sequence). V lost 4 bases to trimming and J lost 3 bases, with 22 bases between them. The CDR3 covers 18 residues. Here the CDR3 reads CASSTYREMAADNQPQHF. The CDR3 nucleotides read TGTGCCAGTAGTACCTACAGGGAAATGGCGGCGGACAATCAGCCCCAGCATTTT. The full variable domain, rest sourced from reference TRBV19 and TRBJ1-5, is DGGITQSPKYLFRKEGQNVTLSCEQNLNHDAMYWYRQDPGQGLRLIYYSQIVNDFQKGDIAEGYSVSREKKESFPLTVTSAQKNPTAFYLCASSTYREMAADNQPQHFGDGTRLSIL.

V and J are TRBV27 and TRBJ2-1; 9 bases map to TRBD2. Trimming at V came to 0 bases and at J to 13 bases, leaving 7 bases not matched to a gene. The CDR3 totals 14 residues. Germline CDR1 is MNHEY and CDR2 is SMNVEV (reference sequence). The CDR3 spells CASSLSSGRSFQFF. The CDR3 DNA follows: TGTGCCAGCAGTTTATCTAGCGGGAGATCGTTCCAGTTCTTC.